These T cell receptor beta chains were read from a single sample in a study of human T cells and chemical hapten exposure. TCRdb called the RACE reads again in MiXCR, with one record for every CDR3 protein. The table has 90,000 to 110,000 distinct CDR3 sequences, less than 40% seen once. The starting material was whole blood, obtained in connection with sensitization to the hapten diphenylcyclopropenone (DPC). These receptor sequences come from a middle-aged man with alopecia areata. Some clones in this sample may be carry-over from other donors' samples. The CDR3 runs from the conserved cysteine through the conserved F or W. A D gene is named only where the DNA matches it firmly. Clone size is stated in some rows and not others, as once, few, many or a class when expanded.

j_call,clone_size,v_call,d_call,cdr3_nt,cdr3_aa
TRBJ1-2,-,TRBV5-1,-,TGCGCCAGCAGTGAGGACTGGAACTATGGCTACACCTTC,CASSEDWNYGYTF
TRBJ2-6,few,TRBV5-1,TRBD1,TGCGCCAGCAGCCTAACCGGGACAGGGACCTCTGGGGCCAACGTCCTGACTTTC,CASSLTGTGTSGANVLTF
TRBJ2-3,few,TRBV20-1,TRBD2,TGCAGTGCAAGCAATCCGGGACTAGCGGACGATACGCAGTATTTT,CSASNPGLADDTQYF
TRBJ1-1,-,TRBV7-9,-,TGTGCCAGCAGACAGCTGAACACTGAAGCTTTCTTT,CASRQLNTEAFF
TRBJ1-5,-,TRBV3-1,TRBD1,TGTGCCAGCAGCACCGGACAGGGCGGCAATCAGCCCCAGCATTTT,CASSTGQGGNQPQHF
TRBJ2-3,-,TRBV7-2,TRBD2,TGTGCCAGCAGCCCCAAGGGGAGCGGGAGGACAGATACGCAGTATTTT,CASSPKGSGRTDTQYF
TRBJ1-1,-,TRBV7-2,-,TGTGCCAGCAGCTTTCAGGGCCGATTGAACACTGAAGCTTTCTTT,CASSFQGRLNTEAFF
TRBJ2-1,few,TRBV20-1,-,TGCAGTGCTAGAGCCGCGGCGGGCTCCTACAATGAGCAGTTCTTC,CSARAAAGSYNEQFF
TRBJ1-1,-,TRBV18,-,TGTGCCAGCTCACCACCGGACAAGGGAATCACTGAAGCTTTCTTT,CASSPPDKGITEAFF
TRBJ2-1,-,TRBV9,-,TGTGCCAGCACCCTTGACCCGGTGGTAGCGAGATACAATGAGCAGTTCTTC,CASTLDPVVARYNEQFF
TRBJ2-3,-,TRBV11-3,-,TGTGCCAGCAGCTCGAAGCGGCGGGGACTGGCAGATACGCAGTATTTT,CASSSKRRGLADTQYF
TRBJ2-2,-,TRBV2,-,TGTGCCAGCAGTACCCTAACCGGGCCCCCAAGGCTGTTTTTT,CASSTLTGPPRLFF
TRBJ2-5,few,TRBV4-3,-,TGCGCCAGCACCACCTGTGCTAGCGAGATTAGGGGTAACCAAGAGACCCAGTACTTC,CASTTCASEIRGNQETQYF
TRBJ2-5,-,TRBV18,TRBD1,TGTGCCAGCTCACCACAGGGGGCCGTAGAGACCCAGTACTTC,CASSPQGAVETQYF
TRBJ1-2,-,TRBV28,TRBD1,TGTGCCAGCAGTCCATTCCGGGACAGAACCCCTAACTATGGCTACACCTTC,CASSPFRDRTPNYGYTF
TRBJ2-3,once,TRBV5-1,-,TGCGCCAGCAGCTTGGGCGCGAAACCTAGCACAGATACGCAGTATTTT,CASSLGAKPSTDTQYF
TRBJ2-3,few,TRBV20-1,-,TGCAGTGCTAGAGTTCGGGGGCTACAAACAGATACGCAGTATTTT,CSARVRGLQTDTQYF
TRBJ1-1,-,TRBV12-3/TRBV12-4,-,TGTGCCAGCAGTAAAACAGGGACTGAAGCTTTCTTT,CASSKTGTEAFF
TRBJ1-5,few,TRBV28,-,TGTGCCAGCAGCTCCCAACAGGGCGGAGGTCAGCCCCAGCATTTT,CASSSQQGGGQPQHF
TRBJ2-3,-,TRBV6-5,-,TGTGCCAGCAGTTCATCGCGGTCTAGCACAGATACGCAGTATTTT,CASSSSRSSTDTQYF
TRBJ2-7,-,TRBV30,-,TGTGCCTGGAGTGTGGACACCTACGAGCAGTACTTC,CAWSVDTYEQYF
TRBJ2-3,-,TRBV7-2,-,TGTGCCAGCAGCCCCGGCCTTCTAGATACGCAGTATTTT,CASSPGLLDTQYF
TRBJ2-1,-,TRBV7-9,-,TGTGCCAGCAGCTTACTGGCGGGGAAAAACAATGAGCAGTTCTTC,CASSLLAGKNNEQFF
TRBJ1-1,-,TRBV7-9,-,TGTGCCAGCATCATGAACACTGAAGCTTTCTTT,CASIMNTEAFF
TRBJ1-2,few,TRBV30,TRBD1,TGTGCCTGGAGCTCGACAGGGGGCGGCTATGGCTACACCTTC,CAWSSTGGGYGYTF
TRBJ1-2,-,TRBV6-5,TRBD1,TGTGCCAGCAGTTACTCTTGGACAGGGGGTCCCTATGGCTACACCTTC,CASSYSWTGGPYGYTF
TRBJ2-1,-,TRBV29-1,TRBD1,TGCAGCGTTGAAGAGGGGGCTAACAGGGGGTGGGACAATGAGCAGTTCTTC,CSVEEGANRGWDNEQFF
TRBJ1-5,few,TRBV19,-,TGTGCCAGTAGTAGTCAGAAGGGTCAGCCCCAGCATTTT,CASSSQKGQPQHF
TRBJ1-5,few,TRBV5-1,-,TGCGCCAGCAGGAGGACAGCCGATAGCAATCAGCCCCAGCATTTT,CASRRTADSNQPQHF
TRBJ2-4,few,TRBV6-6,-,TGTGCCAGCGTGGGAGATAATAGCATTCAGTACTTC,CASVGDNSIQYF
TRBJ1-2,-,TRBV29-1,-,TGCAGCGCCCGAGTCGGGGGGGGCGCATTTGGCTACACCTTC,CSARVGGGAFGYTF
TRBJ2-3,-,TRBV20-1,TRBD2,TGCAGTACGCTTCCTAGCGGTCGCACAGATACGCAGTATTTT,CSTLPSGRTDTQYF
TRBJ2-3,many,TRBV9,TRBD2,TGTGCCAGCAGCCCCAGCAGCGGGAGGTCAGATACGCAGTATTTT,CASSPSSGRSDTQYF
TRBJ1-1,-,TRBV28,TRBD1,TGTGCGTCAGGGGGCGAGGCGGACACTGAAGCTTTCTTT,CASGGEADTEAFF
TRBJ2-3,-,TRBV14,TRBD2,TGTGCCAGCAGCTCAAGACTAGCGGATACGCAGTATTTT,CASSSRLADTQYF
TRBJ2-3,-,TRBV27,-,TGTGCCAGCAGTATGACTAGCACAGATACGCAGTATTTT,CASSMTSTDTQYF
TRBJ2-7,-,TRBV20-1,TRBD2,TGCAGTGCTCGAAGAATAGCGGGAGGGGATTCCTACGAGCAGTACTTC,CSARRIAGGDSYEQYF
TRBJ2-3,few,TRBV28,TRBD2,TGTGCCAGCAGTCCCCCCCCCCTGCCACCTGGCGGGAGGGCGGTGGATACGCAGTATTTT,CASSPPPLPPGGRAVDTQYF
TRBJ1-1,few,TRBV27,TRBD1,TGTGCCAGCAGTATCCTGGGGACAGGGGGTGAAGCTTTCTTT,CASSILGTGGEAFF
TRBJ2-3,few,TRBV7-2,-,TGTGCCAGCAGCTTAGTAAACACCTTAGCAGGGGATACGCAGTATTTT,CASSLVNTLAGDTQYF
TRBJ2-1,few,TRBV6-5,TRBD2,TGTGCCAGCAGTTACCCTGGAAGCGGGAGGCCCCATGAGCAGTTCTTC,CASSYPGSGRPHEQFF
TRBJ2-3,-,TRBV9,TRBD2,TGTGCCAGCAGAGTATCACTAGCGAGCACAGATACGCAGTATTTT,CASRVSLASTDTQYF
TRBJ1-5,-,TRBV10-3,TRBD1,TGTGCCATCAGTGAAGGGACAGTTAGCAATCAGCCCCAGCATTTT,CAISEGTVSNQPQHF
TRBJ2-7,-,TRBV20-1,-,TGCAGTGCTAGGGGCAGGGACTCCTACGAGCAGTACTTC,CSARGRDSYEQYF
TRBJ1-2,few,TRBV29-1,-,TGCAGCGTTGAAGACGGCATTAACTATGGCTACACCTTC,CSVEDGINYGYTF
TRBJ2-7,-,TRBV7-2,-,TGTGCCAGCAGCTTAGGTAACGGACAGTGGGACGAGCAGTACTTC,CASSLGNGQWDEQYF
TRBJ2-6,few,TRBV7-9,-,TGTGCCAGCAGCTTAAGGGGAAATCAGGTCAACGTCCTGACTTTC,CASSLRGNQVNVLTF
TRBJ2-3,-,TRBV7-9,-,TGTGCCAGCAGTCTTGCAGACACAGCGCAGTATTTT,CASSLADTAQYF
TRBJ2-3,-,TRBV29-1,-,TGCAGCGCCGAGGCCACTAGCCTGCTTACGCAGTATTTT,CSAEATSLLTQYF
TRBJ2-5,-,TRBV6-6,TRBD2,TGTGCCAGCAGGCTAGCGGGAGGGCCTAGGGAGACCCAGTACTTC,CASRLAGGPRETQYF
TRBJ1-2,few,TRBV12-3/TRBV12-4,-,TGTGCCAGCAGCGCTACAGCCTATGGCTACACCTTC,CASSATAYGYTF
TRBJ2-1,-,TRBV13,-,TGTGCCAGCAGCTCTCCAACGGGACTCCTATACTACAATGAGCAGTTCTTC,CASSSPTGLLYYNEQFF
TRBJ2-1,-,TRBV20-1,TRBD2,TGCAGTGCCCGCCGTCCTAGCGGGAGGTACAATGAGCAGTTCTTC,CSARRPSGRYNEQFF
TRBJ2-1,-,TRBV12-3/TRBV12-4,-,TGTGCCAGCTGGAGGGGACGTTACAATGAGCAGTTCTTC,CASWRGRYNEQFF
TRBJ2-3,few,TRBV6-2/TRBV6-3,-,TGTGCCAGCAATGGCCTAGTACGGGAAGATACGCAGTATTTT,CASNGLVREDTQYF